A selection of T cell receptor beta chains follows, all from one sample in a study of identical twins. MiXCR, applied by TCRdb to the 5' RACE reads, yields one record per CDR3 protein. The sample shows 150,000 or so distinct CDR3 sequences, roughly 3.5% of them seen only once. The sequenced material came from memory T cells sorted from blood. These receptors were obtained from a man in his late teens or twenties in good health. The conserved cysteine and the conserved F or W are not part of the CDR3 here. Fields, in order: J gene, V gene, CDR3 protein.

j_gene: TRBJ1-5
v_gene: TRBV12-3/TRBV12-4
CDR3aa: ASSQDRRGQPQH

j_gene: TRBJ2-2
v_gene: TRBV9
CDR3aa: ASSVTGNTEELF

j_gene: TRBJ2-3
v_gene: TRBV19
CDR3aa: ASSTSSGIGTDTQY

j_gene: TRBJ2-3
v_gene: TRBV11-2
CDR3aa: ASSLRGGLSKSTDTQY

j_gene: TRBJ2-1
v_gene: TRBV20-1
CDR3aa: SARTSGSINEQF

j_gene: TRBJ2-3
v_gene: TRBV6-5
CDR3aa: ASSYLLTGQGSNTQY

j_gene: TRBJ1-3
v_gene: TRBV6-1
CDR3aa: ASSNRLGNTIY

j_gene: TRBJ1-4
v_gene: TRBV10-3
CDR3aa: AISEAGQRNEKLF

j_gene: TRBJ2-1
v_gene: TRBV27
CDR3aa: ASGGRGEQF

j_gene: TRBJ2-2
v_gene: TRBV12-3/TRBV12-4
CDR3aa: ASSLRSGAGELF

j_gene: TRBJ1-2
v_gene: TRBV5-5
CDR3aa: ASSPGQGDDYGYT

j_gene: TRBJ1-2
v_gene: TRBV20-1
CDR3aa: SAQTSLNYGYT

j_gene: TRBJ2-1
v_gene: TRBV3-1
CDR3aa: ASSQDQRVGEQF

j_gene: TRBJ2-6
v_gene: TRBV6-2/TRBV6-3
CDR3aa: ASTQHRVISGANVLT

j_gene: TRBJ2-2
v_gene: TRBV10-1
CDR3aa: ASGRRANTGELF

j_gene: TRBJ2-2
v_gene: TRBV25-1
CDR3aa: ASSPTGPNTGELF

j_gene: TRBJ2-2
v_gene: TRBV20-1
CDR3aa: SASSGVRDTGELF

j_gene: TRBJ1-2
v_gene: TRBV24-1
CDR3aa: ATSEGFYGYT

j_gene: TRBJ1-5
v_gene: TRBV6-1
CDR3aa: ASSGGQHSNQPQH

j_gene: TRBJ2-6
v_gene: TRBV6-2/TRBV6-3
CDR3aa: ASSYAGRGSGANVLT

j_gene: TRBJ1-3
v_gene: TRBV14
CDR3aa: ASSHRSSNSGNTIY

j_gene: TRBJ1-5
v_gene: TRBV7-2
CDR3aa: ASSLAGGGNSQPQH

j_gene: TRBJ2-3
v_gene: TRBV3-1
CDR3aa: ASSQGPYNTDTQY

j_gene: TRBJ2-6
v_gene: TRBV10-3
CDR3aa: AIRVREPSGANVLT

j_gene: TRBJ2-4
v_gene: TRBV5-1
CDR3aa: ASSLFGLVAGTATTKNIQY

j_gene: TRBJ2-5
v_gene: TRBV5-1
CDR3aa: ASSLTVAGVETQY

j_gene: TRBJ2-6
v_gene: TRBV5-5
CDR3aa: ASSADREAGANVLT

j_gene: TRBJ1-2
v_gene: TRBV20-1
CDR3aa: SASVGGGYT

j_gene: TRBJ1-2
v_gene: TRBV20-1
CDR3aa: SARPGLNYGYT